This T cell receptor beta chain was found in a study of T cell changes during pregnancy in multiple sclerosis. Germline V gene lookup returns CDR1 SGHVS and CDR2 FQNEAQ. V lost 7 bases to trimming and J lost 5 bases, with 22 bases between them. There are 16 residues in the CDR3. The repertoire was sequenced with immunoSEQ multiplex PCR; TCRdb's copy has only in-frame clones and lacks some. This table holds 60,000 to 70,000 clones, 91% found once. This clonotype originated in a female donor in good health, enrolled as a control in a pregnancy study. The V call is TRBV7-8, the J call TRBJ2-3; TRBD1 is a possible D gene (6 bases). The input for sequencing was peripheral blood, taken in the third trimester of pregnancy. The CDR3 DNA reads as TGTGCCAGCAACTCCCCGGGACACGCCCGAGGAGATACGCAGTATTTT. Amino acid sequence: CASNSPGHARGDTQYF.